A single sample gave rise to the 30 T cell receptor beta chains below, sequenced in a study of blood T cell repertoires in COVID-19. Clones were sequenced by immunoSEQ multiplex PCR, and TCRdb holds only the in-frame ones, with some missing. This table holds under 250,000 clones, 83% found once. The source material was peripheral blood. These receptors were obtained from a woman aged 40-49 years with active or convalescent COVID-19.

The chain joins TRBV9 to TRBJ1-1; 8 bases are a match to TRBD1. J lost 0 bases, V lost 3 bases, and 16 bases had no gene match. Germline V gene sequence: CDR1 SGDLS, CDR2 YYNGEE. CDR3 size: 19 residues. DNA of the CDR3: TGTGCCAGCAGCGGCCGGGACAGGAAAGGGGAAAACATGAACACTGAAGCTTTCTTT. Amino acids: CASSGRDRKGENMNTEAFF.

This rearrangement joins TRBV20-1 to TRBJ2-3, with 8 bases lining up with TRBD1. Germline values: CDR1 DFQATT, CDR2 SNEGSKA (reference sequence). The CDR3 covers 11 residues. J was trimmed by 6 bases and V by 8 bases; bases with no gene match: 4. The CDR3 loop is CSFQGADTQYF. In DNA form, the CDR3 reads TGCAGTTTCCAGGGGGCGGATACGCAGTATTTT.

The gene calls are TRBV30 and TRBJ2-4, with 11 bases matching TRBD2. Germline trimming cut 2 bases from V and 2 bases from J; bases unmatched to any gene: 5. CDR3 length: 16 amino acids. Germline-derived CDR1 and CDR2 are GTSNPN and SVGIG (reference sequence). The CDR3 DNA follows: TGTGCCTGGAGTCCACTAGCGGGAGTTACCAAAAACATTCAGTACTTC. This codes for CAWSPLAGVTKNIQYF.

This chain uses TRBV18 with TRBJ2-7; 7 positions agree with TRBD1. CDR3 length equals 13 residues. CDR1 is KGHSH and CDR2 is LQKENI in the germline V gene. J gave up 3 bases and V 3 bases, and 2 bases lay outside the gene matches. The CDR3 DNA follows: TGTGCCAGCTCACCGGGACAGAACTACGAGCAGTACTTC. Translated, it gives CASSPGQNYEQYF.

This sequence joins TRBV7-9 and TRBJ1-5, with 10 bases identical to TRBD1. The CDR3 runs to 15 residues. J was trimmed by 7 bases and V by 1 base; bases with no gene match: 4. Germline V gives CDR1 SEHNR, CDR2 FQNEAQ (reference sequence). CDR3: CASSLGGQGHQPQHF. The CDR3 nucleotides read TGTGCCAGCAGCTTAGGGGGACAGGGGCACCAGCCCCAGCATTTT.

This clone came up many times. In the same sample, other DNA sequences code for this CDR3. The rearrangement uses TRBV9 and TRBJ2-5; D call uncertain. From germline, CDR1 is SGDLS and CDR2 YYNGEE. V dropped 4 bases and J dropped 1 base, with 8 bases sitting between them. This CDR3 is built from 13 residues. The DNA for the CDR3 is TGTGCCAGCAGCCCCAGCGCCCAAGAGACCCAGTACTTC. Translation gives CASSPSAQETQYF.

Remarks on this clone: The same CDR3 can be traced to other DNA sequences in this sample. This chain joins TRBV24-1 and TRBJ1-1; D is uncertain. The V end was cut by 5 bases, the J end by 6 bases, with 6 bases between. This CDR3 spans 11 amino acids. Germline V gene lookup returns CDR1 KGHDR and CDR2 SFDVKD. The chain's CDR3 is CATSVGAEAFF. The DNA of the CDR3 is TGTGCCACCAGTGTAGGAGCTGAAGCTTTCTTT.

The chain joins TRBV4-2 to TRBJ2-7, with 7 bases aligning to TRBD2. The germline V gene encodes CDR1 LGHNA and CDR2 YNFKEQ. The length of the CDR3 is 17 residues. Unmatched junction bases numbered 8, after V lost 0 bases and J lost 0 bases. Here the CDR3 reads CASSQDLGRGSSYEQYF. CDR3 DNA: TGTGCCAGCAGCCAAGATCTTGGGCGGGGGAGCTCCTACGAGCAGTACTTC.

Here the CDR3 reads CASRTGAGNTIYF. CDR3 in DNA: TGTGCCAGCAGGACAGGGGCTGGAAACACCATATATTTT. The J gene is TRBJ1-3, the V gene TRBV6-5, with 8 bases aligning to TRBD1. The CDR3 totals 13 residues. V was pared by 6 bases and J by 2 bases, with 0 bases of the junction left unmatched. Germline CDR1 reads MNHEY; CDR2 reads SVGAGI.

DNA for the CDR3: TGCAGTGCTAGTTATCCCGGGGCCAACGTCCTGACTTTC. Translation gives CSASYPGANVLTF. The V gene is TRBV20-1, the J gene TRBJ2-6; no firm D call. The CDR3 sequence is 13 residues long. Looked up from germline, CDR1 is DFQATT and CDR2 is SNEGSKA (reference sequence). V lost 3 bases and J lost 4, with 7 bases in between.

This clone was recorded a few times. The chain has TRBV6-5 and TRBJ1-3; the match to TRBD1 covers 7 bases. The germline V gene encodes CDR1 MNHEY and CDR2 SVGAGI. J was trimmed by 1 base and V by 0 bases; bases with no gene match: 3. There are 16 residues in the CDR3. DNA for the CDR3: TGTGCCAGCAGTTACTCATGGACAGGATCTGGAAACACCATATATTTT. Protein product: CASSYSWTGSGNTIYF.

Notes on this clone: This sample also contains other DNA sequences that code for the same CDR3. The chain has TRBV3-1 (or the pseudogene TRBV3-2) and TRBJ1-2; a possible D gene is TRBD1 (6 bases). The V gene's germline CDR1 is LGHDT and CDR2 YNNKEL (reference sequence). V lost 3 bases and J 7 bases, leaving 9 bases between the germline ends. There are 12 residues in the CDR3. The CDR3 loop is CASSQGAGGYTF. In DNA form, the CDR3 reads TGTGCCAGCAGCCAGGGGGCTGGTGGCTACACCTTC.

The CDR3 DNA is TGTGCCAGCAGCCCCTTGGTGGGGGGTGGCAGAAACACCATATATTTT. This gives the protein CASSPLVGGGRNTIYF. The J gene is TRBJ1-3, the V gene TRBV5-6; perhaps TRBD1 as D (5 bases). Trimming pared 4 bases from V and 5 bases from J, leaving 19 bases between. Germline CDR1 and CDR2: SGHDT and YYEEEE. This CDR3 has 16 amino acids.

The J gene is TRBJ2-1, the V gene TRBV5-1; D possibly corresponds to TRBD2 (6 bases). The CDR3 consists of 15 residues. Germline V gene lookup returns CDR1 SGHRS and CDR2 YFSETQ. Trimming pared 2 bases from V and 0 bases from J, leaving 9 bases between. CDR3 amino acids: CASSFGGTSYNEQFF. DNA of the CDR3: TGCGCCAGCAGCTTTGGGGGGACCTCCTACAATGAGCAGTTCTTC.

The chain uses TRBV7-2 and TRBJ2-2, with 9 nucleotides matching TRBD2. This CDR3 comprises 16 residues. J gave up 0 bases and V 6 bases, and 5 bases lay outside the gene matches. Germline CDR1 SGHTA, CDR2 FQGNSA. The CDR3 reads CASSESGGSNTGELFF. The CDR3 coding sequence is TGTGCCAGCAGTGAAAGCGGGGGGTCGAACACCGGGGAGCTGTTTTTT.

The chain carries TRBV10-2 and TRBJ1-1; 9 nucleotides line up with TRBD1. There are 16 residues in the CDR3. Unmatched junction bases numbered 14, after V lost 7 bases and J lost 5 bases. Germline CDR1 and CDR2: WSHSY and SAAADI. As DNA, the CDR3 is TGCGCCAGCACCTATGGGGGACAGGGATTAGGGACTGAAGCTTTCTTT. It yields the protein CASTYGGQGLGTEAFF.

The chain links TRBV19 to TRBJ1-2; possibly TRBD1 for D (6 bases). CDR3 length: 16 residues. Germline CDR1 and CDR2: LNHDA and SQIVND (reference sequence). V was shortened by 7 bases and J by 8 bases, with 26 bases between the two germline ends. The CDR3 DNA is TGTGCCAGTAACCTACAGACAGGTCTGGAATCGGGAGGCTACACCTTC. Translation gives CASNLQTGLESGGYTF.

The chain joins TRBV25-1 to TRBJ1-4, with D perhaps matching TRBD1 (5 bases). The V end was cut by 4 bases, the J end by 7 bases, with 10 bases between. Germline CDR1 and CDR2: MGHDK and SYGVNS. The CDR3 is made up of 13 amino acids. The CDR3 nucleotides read TGTGCCAGCAGTGCAGGGTGGGGTGAAAAACTGTTTTTT. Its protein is CASSAGWGEKLFF.

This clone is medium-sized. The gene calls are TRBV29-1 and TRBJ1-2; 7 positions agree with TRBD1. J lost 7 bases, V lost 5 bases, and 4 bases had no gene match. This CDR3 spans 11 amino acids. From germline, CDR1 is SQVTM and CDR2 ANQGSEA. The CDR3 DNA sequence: TGCAGCGTTACGACAGGGATTGGCTACACCTTC. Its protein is CSVTTGIGYTF. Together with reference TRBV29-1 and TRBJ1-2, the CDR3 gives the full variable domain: SAVISQKPSRDICQRGTSLTIQCQVDSQVTMMFWYRQQPGQSLTLIATANQGSEATYESGFVIDKFPISRPNLTFSTLTVSNMSPEDSSIYLCSVTTGIGYTFGSGTRLTVV.

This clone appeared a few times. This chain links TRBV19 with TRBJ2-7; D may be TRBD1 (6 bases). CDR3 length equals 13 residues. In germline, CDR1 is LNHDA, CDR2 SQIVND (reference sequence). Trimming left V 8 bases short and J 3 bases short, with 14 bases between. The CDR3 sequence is CASRSNRDYEQYF. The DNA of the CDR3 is TGTGCCAGTCGAAGCAACAGGGACTACGAGCAGTACTTC.

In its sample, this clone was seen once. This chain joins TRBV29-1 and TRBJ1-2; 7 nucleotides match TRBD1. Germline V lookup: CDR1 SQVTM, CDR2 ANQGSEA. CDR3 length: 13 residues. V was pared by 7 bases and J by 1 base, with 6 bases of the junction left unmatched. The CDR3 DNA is TGCAGCGGCCGGGACAGAGTTAACTATGGCTACACCTTC. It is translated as CSGRDRVNYGYTF.

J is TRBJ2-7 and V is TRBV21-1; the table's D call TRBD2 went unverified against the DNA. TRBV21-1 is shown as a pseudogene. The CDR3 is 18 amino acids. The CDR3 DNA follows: TGTGCCAGCAGCAAGGCAACCGGACTAGCGGGACAGACCTACGAGCAGTACTTC. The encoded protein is CASSKATGLAGQTYEQYF.

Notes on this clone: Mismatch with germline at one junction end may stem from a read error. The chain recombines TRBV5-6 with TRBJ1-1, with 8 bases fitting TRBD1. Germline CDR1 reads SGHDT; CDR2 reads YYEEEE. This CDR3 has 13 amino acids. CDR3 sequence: CASSLGQGAGEGF. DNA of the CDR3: TGTGCCAGCAGCTTGGGCCAGGGGGCGGGCGAGGGATTT.

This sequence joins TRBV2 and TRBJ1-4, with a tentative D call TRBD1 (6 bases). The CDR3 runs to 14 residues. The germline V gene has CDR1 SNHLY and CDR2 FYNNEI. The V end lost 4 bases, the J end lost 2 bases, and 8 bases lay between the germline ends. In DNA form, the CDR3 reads TGTGCCAGCAGTGGGCAGGGGACTAATGAAAAACTGTTTTTT. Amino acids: CASSGQGTNEKLFF.

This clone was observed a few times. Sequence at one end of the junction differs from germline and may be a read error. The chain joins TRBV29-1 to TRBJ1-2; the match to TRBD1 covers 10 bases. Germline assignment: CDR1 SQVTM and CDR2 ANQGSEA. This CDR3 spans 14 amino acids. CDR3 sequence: CSFESPTGGNGYTF. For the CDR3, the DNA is TGCAGCTTTGAAAGCCCGACAGGGGGCAACGGCTACACCTTC.

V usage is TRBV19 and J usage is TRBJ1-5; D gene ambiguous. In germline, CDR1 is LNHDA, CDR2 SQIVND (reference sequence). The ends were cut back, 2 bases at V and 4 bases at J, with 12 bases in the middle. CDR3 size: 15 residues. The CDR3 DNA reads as TGTGCCAGTAGTATACGGGGAGTCTGGAATCAGCCCCAGCATTTT. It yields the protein CASSIRGVWNQPQHF.

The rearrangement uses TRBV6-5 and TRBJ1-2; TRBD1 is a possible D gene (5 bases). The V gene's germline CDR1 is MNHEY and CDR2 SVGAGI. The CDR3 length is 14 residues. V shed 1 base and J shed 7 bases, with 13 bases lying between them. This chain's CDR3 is CASSYLSGMRGYTF. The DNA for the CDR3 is TGTGCCAGCAGTTACTTATCAGGGATGCGTGGCTACACCTTC.

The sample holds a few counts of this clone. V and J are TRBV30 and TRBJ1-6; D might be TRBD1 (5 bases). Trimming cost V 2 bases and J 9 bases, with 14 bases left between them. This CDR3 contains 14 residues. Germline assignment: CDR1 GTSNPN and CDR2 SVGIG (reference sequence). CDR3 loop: CAWSRTREGSPLHF. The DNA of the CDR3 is TGTGCCTGGAGTCGGACCAGGGAGGGTTCACCCCTCCACTTT.

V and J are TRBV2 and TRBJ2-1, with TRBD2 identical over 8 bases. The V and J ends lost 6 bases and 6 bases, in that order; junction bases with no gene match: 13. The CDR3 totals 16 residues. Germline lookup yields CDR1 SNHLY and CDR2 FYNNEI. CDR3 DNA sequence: TGTGCCAGCAGAGGTAGGGGGTTAGCGGGGTTCAATGAGCAGTTCTTC. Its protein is CASRGRGLAGFNEQFF.

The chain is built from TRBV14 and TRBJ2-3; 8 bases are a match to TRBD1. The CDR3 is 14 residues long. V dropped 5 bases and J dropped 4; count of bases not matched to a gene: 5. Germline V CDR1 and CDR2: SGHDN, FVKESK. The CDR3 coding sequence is TGTGCCAGCAGCTTTGGACAGGGCGCAGATACGCAGTATTTT. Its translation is CASSFGQGADTQYF.